This T cell receptor (beta chain) was found in a study of T-cell memory formation after mild COVID-19. TCR alpha and TCR beta cDNA libraries carrying sample barcodes and UMIs came from 5'RACE with constant-segment primers. TCRdb redid the calling of the 5' RACE reads with MiXCR, one entry per CDR3 protein. The sample lists 450,000 or so distinct CDR3 sequences; roughly 25% were seen once. Study-level results: Clones shrinking from day 15 to 85 showed even CD4/CD8 mixes; later expanders tilted CD4+. Pre-infection memory already had some responding clones, implying cross-reactive memory joined. Those CD4+ clones that contracted were mainly in CM and EM (CD8+ ones in EMRA).

Germline lookup yields CDR1 SGHDT and CDR2 YYEEEE. With 2 bases removed from V and 4 bases from J, the gap between germline ends came to 15 bases. The CDR3 extends over 15 amino acids. A note on this clonotype: What it binds is unknown.

The TCR comes from an adult woman who had mild COVID-19 (a few samples of this study predate the infection). Cell type and time point are not known. The V and J genes are TRBV5-6 and TRBJ1-2; D possibly corresponds to TRBD1 (5 bases). Sequenced input: PBMCs or a T cell subset sorted from them (not recorded which). This CDR3 is CASSLVTAGFYGYTF. DNA for the CDR3: TGTGCCAGCAGCTTAGTAACCGCAGGGTTCTATGGCTACACCTTC.